This TCR beta chain was identified in a study of cytomegalovirus exposure and HLA in healthy donors. Trimming shortened V by 6 bases and J by 0 bases, and 11 bases separated the two germline ends. The CDR3 totals 15 residues. Germline CDR1 is SNHLY and CDR2 is FYNNEI. Repertoires were generated with immunoSEQ multiplex PCR, while TCRdb's copy carries only in-frame clones and drops some. This table holds 100,000 to 150,000 clones, about 96% found once. The chain recombines TRBV2 with TRBJ1-4, with D maybe TRBD1 (6 bases). The material sequenced was PBMCs. The receptor comes from a man aged 18 to 30 in good health and CMV-seronegative. This CDR3 reads CASRTGDATNEKLFF. CDR3 sequence (DNA): TGTGCCAGCAGGACAGGTGATGCAACTAATGAAAAACTGTTTTTT.